The clone carrying this T cell receptor (beta chain) was seen just once. Original handling: Estimation of nucleated cell counts was performed using reference gene primer amplification. Profiled with immunoSEQ multiplex PCR; TCRdb holds only in-frame clones, not every one. The DNA was the basis for D and trimming; V, J and clone size are from that table. The profile shows some 150,000 clones, approximately 84% of them singletons. The sample belongs to a study of blood T cell repertoires in COVID-19. The overall study: Acute and convalescent COVID-19 specimens originated in the United States, Italy and Spain. T cells, B-cell-depleted T cells, or PBMCs provided the cDNA or gDNA that served as material.

This CDR3 has 16 amino acids. V shed 5 bases and J 6 bases; nucleotides not matched to a gene: 12. Per the germline V gene, CDR1 is MDHEN and CDR2 is SYDVKM. The receptor was isolated from a man between 65 and 85 years old with acute or convalescent COVID-19. Source material: peripheral blood. This chain connects TRBV28 to TRBJ2-1; 8 nucleotides agree with TRBD2. The CDR3 spells CASSLGSGLAFNEQFF. The DNA of the CDR3 is TGTGCCAGCAGTCTTGGTAGTGGACTAGCTTTCAATGAGCAGTTCTTC.